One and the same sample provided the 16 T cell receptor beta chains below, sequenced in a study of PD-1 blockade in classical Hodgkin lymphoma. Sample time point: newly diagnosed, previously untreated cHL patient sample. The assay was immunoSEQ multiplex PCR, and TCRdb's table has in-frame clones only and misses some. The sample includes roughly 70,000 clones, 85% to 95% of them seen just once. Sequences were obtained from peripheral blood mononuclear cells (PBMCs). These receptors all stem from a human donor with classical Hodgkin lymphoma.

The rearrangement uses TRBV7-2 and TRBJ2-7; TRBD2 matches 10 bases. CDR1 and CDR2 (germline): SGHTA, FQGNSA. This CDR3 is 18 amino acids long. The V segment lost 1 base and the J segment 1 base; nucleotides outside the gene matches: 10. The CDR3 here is CASSLGSGGAPRSYEQYF. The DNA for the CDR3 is TGTGCCAGCAGCTTAGGGAGCGGGGGGGCCCCGAGGTCCTACGAGCAGTACTTC.

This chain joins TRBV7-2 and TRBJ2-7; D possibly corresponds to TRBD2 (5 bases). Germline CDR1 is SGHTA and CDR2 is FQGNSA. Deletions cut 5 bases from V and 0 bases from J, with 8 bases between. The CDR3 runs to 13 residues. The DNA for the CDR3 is TGTGCCAGCAGCGGAGGTTCCTCCTACGAGCAGTACTTC. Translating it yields CASSGGSSYEQYF.

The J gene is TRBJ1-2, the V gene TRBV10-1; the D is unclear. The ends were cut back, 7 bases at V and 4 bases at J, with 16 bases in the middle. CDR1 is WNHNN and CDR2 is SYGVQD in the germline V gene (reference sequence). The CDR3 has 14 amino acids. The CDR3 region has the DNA TGCGCCAGCACTCCCCCCCCCGGAGTCTATGGCTACACCTTC. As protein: CASTPPPGVYGYTF.

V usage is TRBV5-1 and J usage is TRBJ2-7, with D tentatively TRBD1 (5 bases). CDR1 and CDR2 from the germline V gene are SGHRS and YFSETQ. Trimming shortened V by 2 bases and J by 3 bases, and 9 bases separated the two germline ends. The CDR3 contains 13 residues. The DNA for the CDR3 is TGCGCCAGCAGCTTAGGGGTCCTCTACGAGCAGTACTTC. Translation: CASSLGVLYEQYF. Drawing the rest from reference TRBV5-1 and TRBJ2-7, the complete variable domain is KAGVTQTPRYLIKTRGQQVTLSCSPISGHRSVSWYQQTPGQGLQFLFEYFSETQRNKGNFPGRFSGRQFSNSRSEMNVSTLELGDSALYLCASSLGVLYEQYFGPGTRLTVT.

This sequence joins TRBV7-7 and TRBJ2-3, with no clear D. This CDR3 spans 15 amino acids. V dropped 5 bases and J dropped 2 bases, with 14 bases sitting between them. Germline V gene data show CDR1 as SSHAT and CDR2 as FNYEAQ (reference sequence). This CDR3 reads CASSPNALNTDTQYF. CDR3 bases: TGTGCCAGCAGCCCTAATGCCCTAAACACAGATACGCAGTATTTT.

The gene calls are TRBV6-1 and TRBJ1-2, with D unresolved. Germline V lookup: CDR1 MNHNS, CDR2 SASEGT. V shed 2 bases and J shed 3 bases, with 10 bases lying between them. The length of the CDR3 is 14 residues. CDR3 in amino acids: CASSESAVDYGYTF. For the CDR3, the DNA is TGTGCCAGCAGTGAATCTGCGGTAGACTATGGCTACACCTTC.

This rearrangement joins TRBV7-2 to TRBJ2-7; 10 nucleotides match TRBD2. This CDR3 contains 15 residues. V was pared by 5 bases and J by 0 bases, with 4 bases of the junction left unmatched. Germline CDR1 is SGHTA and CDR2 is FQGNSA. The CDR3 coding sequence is TGTGCCAGCAGCCGGACTAGCGGCCCCTCCTACGAGCAGTACTTC. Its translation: CASSRTSGPSYEQYF.

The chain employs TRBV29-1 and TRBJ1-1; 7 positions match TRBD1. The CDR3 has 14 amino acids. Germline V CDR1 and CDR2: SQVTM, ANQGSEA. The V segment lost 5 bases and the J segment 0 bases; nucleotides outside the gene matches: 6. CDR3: CSVRQGAMNTEAFF. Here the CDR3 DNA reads TGCAGCGTTCGACAGGGAGCCATGAACACTGAAGCTTTCTTT.

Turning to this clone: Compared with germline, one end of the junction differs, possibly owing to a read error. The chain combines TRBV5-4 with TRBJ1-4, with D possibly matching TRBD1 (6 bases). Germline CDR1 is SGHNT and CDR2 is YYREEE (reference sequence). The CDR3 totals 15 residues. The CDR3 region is CASRLGTTTNEKLFF. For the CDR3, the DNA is TGTGCCAGCAGATTGGGGACAACAACTAATGAAAAACTGTTTTTT. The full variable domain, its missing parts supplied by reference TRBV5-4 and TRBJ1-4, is ETGVTQSPTHLIKTRGQQVTLRCSSQSGHNTVSWYQQALGQGPQFIFQYYREEENGRGNFPPRFSGLQFPNYSSELNVNALELDDSALYLCASRLGTTTNEKLFFGSGTQLSVL.

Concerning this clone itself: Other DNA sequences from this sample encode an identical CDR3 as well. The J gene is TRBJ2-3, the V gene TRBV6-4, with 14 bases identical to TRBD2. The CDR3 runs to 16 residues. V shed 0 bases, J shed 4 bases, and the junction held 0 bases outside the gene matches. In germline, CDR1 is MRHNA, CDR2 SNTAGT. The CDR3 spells CASSDSTSGGADTQYF. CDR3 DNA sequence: TGTGCCAGCAGTGACTCGACTAGCGGGGGGGCAGATACGCAGTATTTT.

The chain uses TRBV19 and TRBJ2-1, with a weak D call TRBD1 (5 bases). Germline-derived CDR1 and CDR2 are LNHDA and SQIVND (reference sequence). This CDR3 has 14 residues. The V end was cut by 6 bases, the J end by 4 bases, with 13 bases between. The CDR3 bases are TGTGCCAGTAGATCTCGACAGACATACAATGAGCAGTTCTTC. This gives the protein CASRSRQTYNEQFF.

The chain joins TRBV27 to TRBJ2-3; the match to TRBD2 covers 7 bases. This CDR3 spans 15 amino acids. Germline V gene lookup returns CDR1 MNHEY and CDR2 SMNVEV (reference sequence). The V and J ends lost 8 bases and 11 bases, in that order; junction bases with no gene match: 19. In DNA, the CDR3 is TGTGCCAGCCGAACCGTAGGACTAGGAACCCCATTGCAGTATTTT. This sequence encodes CASRTVGLGTPLQYF.

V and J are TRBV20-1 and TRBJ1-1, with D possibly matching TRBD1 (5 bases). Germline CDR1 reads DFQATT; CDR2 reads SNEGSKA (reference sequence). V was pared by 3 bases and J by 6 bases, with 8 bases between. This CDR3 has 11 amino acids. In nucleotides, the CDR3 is TGCAGTGCTAGGATGGGGGCTGAAGCTTTCTTT. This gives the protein CSARMGAEAFF.

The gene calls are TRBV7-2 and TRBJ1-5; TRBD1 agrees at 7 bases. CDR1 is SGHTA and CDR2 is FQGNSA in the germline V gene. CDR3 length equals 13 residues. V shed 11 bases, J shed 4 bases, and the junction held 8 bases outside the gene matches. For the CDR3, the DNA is TGTGCCGCGGCCAGGGGGACTAATCAGCCCCAGCATTTT. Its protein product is CAAARGTNQPQHF.

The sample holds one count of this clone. The CDR3 reads CASSLQGRDYGYTF. The CDR3 DNA reads as TGTGCCAGCAGTTTACAGGGGAGGGACTATGGCTACACCTTC. V usage is TRBV27 and J usage is TRBJ1-2; possible D gene TRBD1, 6 bases. Germline V CDR1 and CDR2: MNHEY, SMNVEV (reference sequence). The CDR3 consists of 14 residues. V was pared by 2 bases and J by 3 bases, with 10 bases between.

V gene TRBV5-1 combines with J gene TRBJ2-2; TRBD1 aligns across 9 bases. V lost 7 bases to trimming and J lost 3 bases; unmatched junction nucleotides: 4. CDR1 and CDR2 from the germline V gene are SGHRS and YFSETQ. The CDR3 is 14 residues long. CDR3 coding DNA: TGCGCCAGCGGGGACAGGGCCGACACCGGGGAGCTGTTTTTT. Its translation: CASGDRADTGELFF.